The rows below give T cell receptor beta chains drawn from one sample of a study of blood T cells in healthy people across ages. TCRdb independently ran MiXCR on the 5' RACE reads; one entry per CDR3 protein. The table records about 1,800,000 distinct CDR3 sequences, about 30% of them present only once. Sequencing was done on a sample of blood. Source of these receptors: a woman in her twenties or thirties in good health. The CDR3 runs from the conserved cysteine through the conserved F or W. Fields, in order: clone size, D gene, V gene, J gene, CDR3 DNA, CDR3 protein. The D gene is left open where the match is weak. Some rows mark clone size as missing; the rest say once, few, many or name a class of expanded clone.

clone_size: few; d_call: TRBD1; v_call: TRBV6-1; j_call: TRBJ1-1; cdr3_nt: TGTGCCAGCAGTGACCCAGCACAGGGGGCGAGAACTGAAGCTTTCTTT; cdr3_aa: CASSDPAQGARTEAFF
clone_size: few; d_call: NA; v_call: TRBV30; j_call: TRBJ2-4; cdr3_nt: TGTGCCTGGGGGCGCCAAAACATTCAGTACTTC; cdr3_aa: CAWGRQNIQYF
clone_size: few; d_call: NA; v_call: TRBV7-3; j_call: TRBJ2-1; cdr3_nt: TGTGCCAGCAGCAAAGGGGGAGGGAGGTCCCGGGGGCCCAACTACAATGAGCAGTTCTTC; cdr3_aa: CASSKGGGRSRGPNYNEQFF
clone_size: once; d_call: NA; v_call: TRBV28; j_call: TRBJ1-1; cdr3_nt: TGTGCCAGCAGCTCCTCCAGGGCCGCTTTCTTT; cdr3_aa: CASSSSRAAFF
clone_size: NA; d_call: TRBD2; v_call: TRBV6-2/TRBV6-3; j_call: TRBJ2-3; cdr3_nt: TGTGCCAGCAAACCGGGACTAGCGGGCCCTAGCACAGATACGCAGTATTTT; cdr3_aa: CASKPGLAGPSTDTQYF
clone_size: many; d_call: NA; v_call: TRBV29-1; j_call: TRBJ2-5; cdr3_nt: TGCAGCGTTGTAGGGAGTCGGGAGACCCAGTACTTC; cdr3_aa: CSVVGSRETQYF
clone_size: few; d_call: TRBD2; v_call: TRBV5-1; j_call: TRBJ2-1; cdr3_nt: TGCGCCAGCAGCTTGGCGGGGGGGCGCCCTGAGCAGTTCTTC; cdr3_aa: CASSLAGGRPEQFF
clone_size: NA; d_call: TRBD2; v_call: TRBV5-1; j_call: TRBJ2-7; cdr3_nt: TGCGCCAGCAGCTCCGGGACTAGCGTGACGCCCTACGAGCAGTACTTC; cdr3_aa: CASSSGTSVTPYEQYF
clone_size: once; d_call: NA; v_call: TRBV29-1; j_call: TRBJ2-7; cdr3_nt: TGCAGCGTTGACTCGGCGGCCTACAATGAGCAGTACTTC; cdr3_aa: CSVDSAAYNEQYF
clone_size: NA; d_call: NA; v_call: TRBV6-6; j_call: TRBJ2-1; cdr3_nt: TGTACCAGCAGTTACGGCGGGCGCGACAATGAGCAGTTCTTC; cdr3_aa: CTSSYGGRDNEQFF
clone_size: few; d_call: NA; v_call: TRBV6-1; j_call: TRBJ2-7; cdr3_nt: TGTGCCAGCAGTAACCTGGAGGATGGTAGGGACGAGCAGTACTTC; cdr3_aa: CASSNLEDGRDEQYF
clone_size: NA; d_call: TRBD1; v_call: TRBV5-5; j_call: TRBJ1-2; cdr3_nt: TGTGCCAGCAGCTCCAGGGGGACAGTAGGCTATGGCTACACCTTC; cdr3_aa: CASSSRGTVGYGYTF
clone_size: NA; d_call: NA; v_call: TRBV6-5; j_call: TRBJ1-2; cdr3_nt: TGTGCCAGCAATCTTCGCAGGGACGCTTACTATGGCTACACCTTC; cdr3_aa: CASNLRRDAYYGYTF
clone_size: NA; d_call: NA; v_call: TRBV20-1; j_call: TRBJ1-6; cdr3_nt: TGCAGTGCTAGCGTGTCAGTCTATGACCTCCACTTT; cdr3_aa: CSASVSVYDLHF
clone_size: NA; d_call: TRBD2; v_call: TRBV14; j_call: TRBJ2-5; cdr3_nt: TGTGCCAGCAGCCAAGAACCCATAGCGGGAAATCAAGAGACCCAGTACTTC; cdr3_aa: CASSQEPIAGNQETQYF
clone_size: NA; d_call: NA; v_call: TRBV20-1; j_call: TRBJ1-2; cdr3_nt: TGCAGTGCGAGTCTGGGTCAGGGAGGCTACACCTTC; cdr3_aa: CSASLGQGGYTF
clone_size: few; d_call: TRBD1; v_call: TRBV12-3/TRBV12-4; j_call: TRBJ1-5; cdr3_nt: TGTGCCAGCAGTTCGGGGACAGGGGAACAAAAGCCCCAGCATTTT; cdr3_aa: CASSSGTGEQKPQHF
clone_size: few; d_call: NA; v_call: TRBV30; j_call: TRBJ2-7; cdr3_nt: TGTGCCTGGACTAATGGGTGGGGCGAGCAGTACTTC; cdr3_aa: CAWTNGWGEQYF
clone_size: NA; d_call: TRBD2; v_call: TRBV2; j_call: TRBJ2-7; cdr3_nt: TGTGCCACCCGAGCGGGGGGGCTGGTAGACGAGCAGTACTTC; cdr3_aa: CATRAGGLVDEQYF
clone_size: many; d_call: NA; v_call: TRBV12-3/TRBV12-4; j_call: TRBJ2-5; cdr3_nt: TGTGCCAGCACCCCTCCAGAGGAGGAGACCCAGTACTTC; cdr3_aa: CASTPPEEETQYF
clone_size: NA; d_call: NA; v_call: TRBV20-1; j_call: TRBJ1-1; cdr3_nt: TGCAGGGCTCAGGACATGAACACTGAAGCTTTCTTT; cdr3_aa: CRAQDMNTEAFF
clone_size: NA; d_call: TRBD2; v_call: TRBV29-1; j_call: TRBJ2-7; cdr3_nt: TGCAGCGGTGGGACTAACTACGAGCAGTACTTC; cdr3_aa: CSGGTNYEQYF
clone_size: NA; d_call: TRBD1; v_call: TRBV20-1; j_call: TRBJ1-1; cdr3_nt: TGCAGTGCTAGACTGACAGGGAAGAACACTGAAGCTTTCTTT; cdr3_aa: CSARLTGKNTEAFF
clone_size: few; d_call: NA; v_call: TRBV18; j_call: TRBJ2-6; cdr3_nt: TGTGCCAGCTCGGGTGGCATAGCTGGGGCCAACGTCCTGACTTTC; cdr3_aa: CASSGGIAGANVLTF
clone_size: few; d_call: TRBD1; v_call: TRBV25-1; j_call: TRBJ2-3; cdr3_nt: TGTGCCAGCAAGGGACAGCCCTACACAGATACGCAGTATTTT; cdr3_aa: CASKGQPYTDTQYF
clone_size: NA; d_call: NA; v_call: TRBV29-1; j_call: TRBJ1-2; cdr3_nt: TGCAGCGTTGCGTACGGAAACTATGGCTACACCTTC; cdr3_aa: CSVAYGNYGYTF
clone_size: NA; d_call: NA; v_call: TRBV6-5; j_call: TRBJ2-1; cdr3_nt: TGTGCCAGCCAAAACGGGCTAGGGAACAATGAGCAGTTCTTC; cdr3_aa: CASQNGLGNNEQFF
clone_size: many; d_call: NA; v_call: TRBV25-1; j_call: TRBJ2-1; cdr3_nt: TGTGCCAGCAGTGAATTACGGGACCTTTATGAGCAGTTCTTC; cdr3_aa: CASSELRDLYEQFF
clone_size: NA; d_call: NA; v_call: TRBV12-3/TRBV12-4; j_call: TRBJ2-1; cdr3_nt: TGTGCCAGCAGAACCGGGTCCCCTTGTAGGGAGCAGTTCTTC; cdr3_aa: CASRTGSPCREQFF
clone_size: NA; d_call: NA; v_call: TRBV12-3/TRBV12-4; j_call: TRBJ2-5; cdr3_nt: TGTGCCAGCAGTTTAGTGAACTTGCAGGGACGGCGAGAGACCCAGTACTTC; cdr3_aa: CASSLVNLQGRRETQYF